This is a list of T cell receptor beta chains from one sample in a study of blood T cell repertoires in COVID-19. The data were produced by immunoSEQ multiplex PCR, yet TCRdb's version contains in-frame clones alone and is incomplete. The top ten hold 4% to 4.5% of the sample, which has a few hundred thousand clones, about nine tenths seen once. The sample consisted of peripheral blood. These receptors were collected from a man in his fifties or sixties with acute or convalescent COVID-19. Each CDR3 is given with its conserved first and last residue. The D gene is left open where the match is weak. A clone size is listed for some rows: how often the clone was seen (once, few, many), or a class if it is expanded.

d_gene,j_gene,abundance,v_gene,CDR3nt,CDR3aa
.,TRBJ2-1,.,TRBV12-2,TGTGCAAGTCGCCCAGATGGGCTAGCGGGGGACCTCTCCTACAATGAGCAGTTCTTC,CASRPDGLAGDLSYNEQFF
.,TRBJ1-2,.,TRBV6-6,TGTGCCAGCAGACCGCAGGAGGTGGGTGGCTACACCTTC,CASRPQEVGGYTF
.,TRBJ2-7,.,TRBV5-1,TGCGCCAGCTTCCCATCTCGCGAAAGGGGCGACGAGCAGTACTTC,CASFPSRERGDEQYF
TRBD1,TRBJ1-2,.,TRBV5-1,TGCGCCAGCAGCCCGCGACAGGGAGTAGGCTATGGCTACACCTTC,CASSPRQGVGYGYTF
.,TRBJ1-2,.,TRBV10-3,TGTGCCATCACGGGCAGGGAAGACTATGGCTACACCTTC,CAITGREDYGYTF
.,TRBJ1-2,.,TRBV28,TGTGCCAGCAGCCCCGGACTGAATAACTATGGCTACACCTTC,CASSPGLNNYGYTF
.,TRBJ2-2,.,TRBV5-1,TGCGCCAGCGGGCGACAGCCCACCGGGGAGCTGTTTTTT,CASGRQPTGELFF
.,TRBJ1-5,few,TRBV19,TGTGCCAGTACAAAACGGCAGGGGAACAATCAGCCCCAGCATTTT,CASTKRQGNNQPQHF
.,TRBJ2-6,.,TRBV6-6,TGTGCCAGCAGTCCCCAAGGGGGTCGGTCGCCCTTCACCGGGGCCAACGTCCTGACTTTC,CASSPQGGRSPFTGANVLTF
TRBD1,TRBJ1-2,.,TRBV27,TGTGCCAGCAGTTCGACCGGGACAGGGTTTTATGGCTACACCTTC,CASSSTGTGFYGYTF
.,TRBJ1-2,once,TRBV18,TGTGCCAGCTCACCAGACACACCCGTGGGCTACACCTTC,CASSPDTPVGYTF
TRBD1,TRBJ2-7,once,TRBV18,TGTGCCAGCTCACGGGGGGGGACAGGGGACAACGAGCAGTACTTC,CASSRGGTGDNEQYF
TRBD1,TRBJ1-2,.,TRBV12-3/TRBV12-4,TGTGCCAGCAGTCCCTGGACAGGGGATGGCTACACCTTC,CASSPWTGDGYTF
.,TRBJ1-5,.,TRBV6-5,TGTGCCAGCAGAACAGGTTATAGCAATCAGCCCCAGCATTTT,CASRTGYSNQPQHF
.,TRBJ2-3,.,TRBV19,TGTGCCAGACCAGCTAGCGAAACGCAGTATTTT,CARPASETQYF
TRBD1,TRBJ2-2,.,TRBV19,TGTGCCAGTACCCCTGGGGACAGCCACACCGGGGAGCTGTTTTTT,CASTPGDSHTGELFF
.,TRBJ2-7,.,TRBV4-1,TGCGCCAGCAGCCAAGGGGCCGGGGTCGGCTACGAGCAGTACTTC,CASSQGAGVGYEQYF
TRBD2,TRBJ2-1,.,TRBV5-4,TGTGCCAGCAGCTTGAGGCTAGCGGGGGTGGTAAAAAAAAACAATGAGCAGTTCTTC,CASSLRLAGVVKKNNEQFF
TRBD1,TRBJ1-3,.,TRBV5-6,TGTGCCAGCAGCTTACAGGGGGCTGGCGGAAACACCATATATTTT,CASSLQGAGGNTIYF
.,TRBJ1-1,.,TRBV12-3/TRBV12-4,TGTGCCAGCAGTTTAGGGGGGCAAACCGAAGCTTTCTTT,CASSLGGQTEAFF
TRBD2,TRBJ2-1,.,TRBV18,TGTGCCAGCTCCACAACTAGCGGGGGGACCAATGAGCAGTTCTTC,CASSTTSGGTNEQFF
.,TRBJ1-1,few,TRBV9,TGTGCCAGCAGCGTAGACCGAGCCAGGACTGAAGCTTTCTTT,CASSVDRARTEAFF
TRBD1,TRBJ1-2,.,TRBV3-1/TRBV3-2,TGTGCCAGCAGCCAATGGGACAGGGGAAAAGCTAACTATGGCTACACCTTC,CASSQWDRGKANYGYTF
.,TRBJ1-1,.,TRBV29-1,TGCAGCGGATGGACAGAGACGACTGAAGCTTTCTTT,CSGWTETTEAFF
.,TRBJ2-5,.,TRBV6-6,TGTGCCAGCAGTCGGTCCAAAGAGACCCAGTACTTC,CASSRSKETQYF
.,TRBJ1-4,.,TRBV27,TGTGCCAGTAGGGAATTTGGGGGCTTAAAGAATGAAAAACTGTTTTTT,CASREFGGLKNEKLFF
.,TRBJ2-1,.,TRBV6-5,TGTGCCAGCAGTTACGTGGGGCTGAATAATGAGCAGTTCTTC,CASSYVGLNNEQFF
TRBD1,TRBJ1-1,.,TRBV5-1,TGCGCCAGCAGCCTCCGGACAGGGTGGGGTGATACTGAAGCTTTCTTT,CASSLRTGWGDTEAFF
TRBD1,TRBJ1-4,.,TRBV11-2,TGTGCCAGCAGCCCCCAAACAGGGGGGGCTGAAAAACTGTTTTTT,CASSPQTGGAEKLFF
.,TRBJ1-2,.,TRBV7-9,TGTGCCAGCAGCTTCGCGGGGTACGATGGCTACACCTTC,CASSFAGYDGYTF
.,TRBJ1-3,.,TRBV6-6,TGTGCCAGCAGCCGAACATTGGGGAGAGCCTACTCTGGAAACACCATATATTTT,CASSRTLGRAYSGNTIYF
TRBD1,TRBJ1-3,.,TRBV5-6,TGTGCCAGCAGCCCTCGACAGGGTGTCTCTGGAAACACCATATATTTT,CASSPRQGVSGNTIYF
.,TRBJ1-5,.,TRBV7-2,TGTGCCAGCAGCTCCCGGACAGGCAATCAGCCCCAGCATTTT,CASSSRTGNQPQHF
TRBD2,TRBJ2-1,.,TRBV7-2,TGTGCCAGCAGCTTAACCGGGGGGACGTCCTACAATGAGCAGTTCTTC,CASSLTGGTSYNEQFF
TRBD1,TRBJ1-1,.,TRBV5-1,TGCGCCAGCAGCTTCACCTTACCAGGGGGCACTGAAGCTTTCTTT,CASSFTLPGGTEAFF
.,TRBJ1-6,few,TRBV5-5,TGTGCCAGCAGCTTGGGTGGGGAGTCCTATAATTCACCCCTCCACTTT,CASSLGGESYNSPLHF
.,TRBJ1-1,.,TRBV19,TGTGCCAGTAGTACCCTAAGGACAGACACTGAAGCTTTCTTT,CASSTLRTDTEAFF
TRBD1,TRBJ2-7,.,TRBV7-6,TGTGCCAGCAGCCCGGGACAGGGGGAGCAGTACTTC,CASSPGQGEQYF
TRBD1,TRBJ1-1,.,TRBV5-1,TGCGCCAGCAGCCTGACAGGGGTGACTGAAGCTTTCTTT,CASSLTGVTEAFF
.,TRBJ1-1,.,TRBV5-8,TGTGCCAGCAACCCCGGGGGTCTGAACACTGAAGCTTTCTTT,CASNPGGLNTEAFF
TRBD1,TRBJ1-4,.,TRBV7-8,TGTGCCAGCAGCTCGGGACAGCTGTCAACTAATGAAAAACTGTTTTTT,CASSSGQLSTNEKLFF
.,TRBJ1-2,.,TRBV5-4,TGTGCCAGCAGCTTGGCCCTGGCGGGGAACTATGGCTACACCTTC,CASSLALAGNYGYTF
.,TRBJ1-6,.,TRBV30,TGTGCCTGGACTACCAGGTTTAATTCACCCCTCCACTTT,CAWTTRFNSPLHF
.,TRBJ1-5,.,TRBV6-5,TGTGCCAGCAGTTACTCGAGTCGGTCCAATCAGCCCCAGCATTTT,CASSYSSRSNQPQHF
TRBD1,TRBJ1-1,.,TRBV9,TGTGCCAGCAGCGCGCAGGGGGCACGCACTGAAGCTTTCTTT,CASSAQGARTEAFF
.,TRBJ2-7,once,TRBV5-1,TGCGCCAGCAGCATTCCGCGGCCGGGTGAGCAGTACTTC,CASSIPRPGEQYF
.,TRBJ1-2,.,TRBV14,TGTGCCAGCACCCCTGTCCTCGGTAACTATGGCTACACCTTC,CASTPVLGNYGYTF
.,TRBJ1-2,.,TRBV14,TGTGCCAGCAGCCAATCGGTGGGCCTTTCTGGCTACACCTTC,CASSQSVGLSGYTF
TRBD1,TRBJ1-2,.,TRBV19,TGTGCCAGTAGTAAGACAGGGGGCGCCCGGAGTGGCTACACCTTC,CASSKTGGARSGYTF
TRBD1,TRBJ2-5,.,TRBV5-1,TGCGCCAGCAGCTCCCCCGGGACAGGGGGAGGGACCCAGTACTTC,CASSSPGTGGGTQYF
.,TRBJ1-1,few,TRBV7-2,TGTGCCAGCAGCTTAGCGCGGCCGGGCACTGAAGCTTTCTTT,CASSLARPGTEAFF
.,TRBJ2-5,.,TRBV23-1,TGCGCCAGCAGTCAACTCCGACGAAGGTGGAGAGAGACCCAGTACTTC,CASSQLRRRWRETQYF
.,TRBJ1-1,.,TRBV5-1,TGCGCCAGCAGCCCGCTACAGGGAATGTACACTGAAGCTTTCTTT,CASSPLQGMYTEAFF
TRBD1,TRBJ2-1,.,TRBV11-2,TGTGCCAGCAGCGAGACAGGGGTAAACAATGAGCAGTTCTTC,CASSETGVNNEQFF
.,TRBJ1-2,.,TRBV9,TGTGCCAGCAGCGCCCCGGGGTGGGGGGGCTATGGCTACACCTTC,CASSAPGWGGYGYTF
TRBD2,TRBJ2-7,.,TRBV28,TGTGCCAGCAGACCCGGACTAGCGTCCTCCTACGAGCAGTACTTC,CASRPGLASSYEQYF
TRBD1,TRBJ1-1,.,TRBV5-1,TGCGCCAGCAGCGCATTGACAGGGGACTCCACTGAAGCTTTCTTT,CASSALTGDSTEAFF
TRBD2,TRBJ2-1,.,TRBV4-1,TGCGCCAGCAGCCAAGGATCCGGGGTAGCGGGGTACAATGAGCAGTTCTTC,CASSQGSGVAGYNEQFF
TRBD2,TRBJ2-1,.,TRBV27,TGTGCCAGCAGTTTACCCGGGCGGGGGTCTAGGGAGCAGTTCTTC,CASSLPGRGSREQFF